This T cell receptor beta chain derives from a study of blood T cell repertoires in COVID-19. In the study overall: Samples came from the United States, Italy and Spain, spanning acute and convalescent COVID-19. T cells, B-cell-depleted T cells, or PBMCs supplied cDNA or gDNA.

The CDR3 covers 10 residues. Germline loops: CDR1 SQVTM, CDR2 ANQGSEA. The V gene lost 7 bases and the J gene lost 4 bases, with 7 bases spanning the gap. In regard to this clone: Different DNA sequences within this sample yield the same CDR3.

Only in-frame clones appear in the TCRdb table, and some are missing; sequencing was by immunoSEQ multiplex PCR. The sample lists about 44,000 clones, about 92% seen once, with 0.37% in the top ten. The sequencing input was peripheral blood. This TCR derives from a man aged 45 to 65 with COVID-19, enrolled during active disease. The chain recombines TRBV29-1 with TRBJ1-1; a possible D gene is TRBD1 (5 bases). CDR3 DNA sequence: TGCAGCGCCGGGGGCACTGAAGCTTTCTTT. Its protein is CSAGGTEAFF.